This T cell receptor beta chain came from a study of T cells expressing NK-cell markers. As for the study in general: The authors derived TCR beta repertoires from sorted CD3+CD56+NKG2C+, CD3+CD56+NKG2C- and CD3+CD56-NKG2C+ T cells. Seven sequenced donors out of eight were HCMV-seropositive, one seronegative.

To note about this clonotype: Its antigen is unknown.

Germline CDR1 reads DFQATT; CDR2 reads SNEGSKA (reference sequence). This CDR3 is 13 amino acids long. General observations from the study: About 1.0-7.0% of CD8+ T cells in six or seven donors belonged to dominant NKG2C+ clonotypes.

What made the TCR beta cDNA was 5'RACE template switching with UMIs. Following a re-call of the 5' RACE reads, TCRdb has one entry per CDR3 protein and lacks DNA. The sample table includes roughly 420,000 distinct CDR3 sequences. Sequenced: blood T cells: a sorted CD56 or NKG2C T cell subset, CD4+ or CD8+ T cells, or bulk PBMC T cells (not recorded which). The genes are TRBV20-1 and TRBJ2-5; TCRdb gives TRBD1 as the D gene, but with no DNA this cannot be confirmed. This TCR was sampled from a woman aged 18-70 years in good health. CDR3 sequence reads: CSASVPGAETQYF.